These 17 T cell receptor beta chains came from one sample sequenced in a study of blood T cell repertoires in COVID-19. Clones were read by immunoSEQ multiplex PCR, and TCRdb kept only the in-frame ones, dropping some. The sample lists 200,000 to 250,000 clones; more than 70% were seen once. The specimen sequenced was PBMCs or T cells enriched from blood (not recorded which). These receptors were collected from a man under 40 with acute COVID-19.

The J gene is TRBJ2-6, the V gene TRBV27; D is ambiguous. The CDR3 is 17 amino acids. Trimming removed 5 bases from V and 0 bases from J, with 14 bases in between. Germline V lookup: CDR1 MNHEY, CDR2 SMNVEV (reference sequence). The DNA for the CDR3 is TGTGCCAGCAGTACCCACCGCCAGGTCTCTGGGGCCAACGTCCTGACTTTC. It translates to CASSTHRQVSGANVLTF.

About this clone itself: Given the absence of the conserved phenylalanine or tryptophan at the CDR3 end, a read error is likely. The DNA is left out, because the CDR3 cannot be placed on it with certainty; the CDR3 is given as TCRdb lists it. The chain joins TRBV19 to TRBJ1-4; no check of the table's D call, TRBD1, against the DNA was made. The CDR3 spans 11 amino acids, including both terminal residues. CDR1 and CDR2 from the germline V gene are LNHDA and SQIVND (reference sequence). CDR3 amino acids: CASSTQDRVIR.

V gene TRBV19 combines with J gene TRBJ1-1; D is perhaps TRBD1 (5 bases). The CDR3 has 14 residues. The germline gives CDR1 LNHDA, CDR2 SQIVND (reference sequence). The V and J ends lost 6 bases and 1 base respectively, with 12 bases between them. Here the CDR3 DNA reads TGTGCCAGTAGGACAAATGGACAGAACACTGAAGCTTTCTTT. Its protein product is CASRTNGQNTEAFF.

The CDR3 DNA reads as TGTGCCACCAGTGGGACTATCAATCAGCCCCAGCATTTT. It is translated as CATSGTINQPQHF. The chain combines TRBV24-1 with TRBJ1-5; D ambiguous. V was pared by 5 bases and J by 3 bases, with 7 bases between. CDR3 length: 13 amino acids. Germline CDR1 KGHDR, CDR2 SFDVKD.

The genes are TRBV18 and TRBJ2-5; 7 positions match TRBD1. This CDR3 has 14 amino acids. Germline assignment: CDR1 KGHSH and CDR2 LQKENI. J was trimmed by 5 bases and V by 3 bases; bases with no gene match: 6. The CDR3 region is CASSPSTGTETQYF. The CDR3, as DNA: TGTGCCAGCTCACCTTCGACAGGGACGGAGACCCAGTACTTC.

On this clone: In the same sample, other DNA sequences code for this CDR3. CDR3 sequence (DNA): TGTGCCAGCAGCTTGGTTGCGGGGGGAAGCACAGATACGCAGTATTTT. Translating gives CASSLVAGGSTDTQYF. This chain uses TRBV5-5 with TRBJ2-3; 8 positions match TRBD2. CDR1 is SGHKS and CDR2 is YYEKEE in the germline V gene (reference sequence). V shed 0 bases, J shed 0 bases, and the junction held 3 bases outside the gene matches. CDR3 length: 16 residues.

This chain connects TRBV28 to TRBJ1-6, with a tentative D call TRBD1 (5 bases). Germline CDR1 MDHEN, CDR2 SYDVKM. The CDR3 spans 14 residues. The V end was cut by 11 bases, the J end by 7 bases, with 18 bases between. CDR3 amino acids: CAFSGGGWNSPLHF. The CDR3 bases are TGTGCCTTCAGTGGGGGGGGTTGGAATTCACCCCTCCACTTT.

The genes are TRBV5-1 and TRBJ2-5; unclear D gene. V lost 3 bases and J 5 bases, leaving 11 bases between the germline ends. The CDR3 covers 13 residues. Looked up from germline, CDR1 is SGHRS and CDR2 is YFSETQ. The CDR3 protein is CASSYKPQETQYF. DNA for the CDR3: TGCGCCAGCAGCTACAAACCCCAGGAGACCCAGTACTTC. The full variable domain, in which reference TRBV5-1 and TRBJ2-5 provide the parts outside the CDR3, is KAGVTQTPRYLIKTRGQQVTLSCSPISGHRSVSWYQQTPGQGLQFLFEYFSETQRNKGNFPGRFSGRQFSNSRSEMNVSTLELGDSALYLCASSYKPQETQYFGPGTRLLVL.

The gene calls are TRBV12-3 or TRBV12-4 and TRBJ2-7; D may be TRBD1 (6 bases). The V and J ends lost 7 bases and 4 bases respectively, with 14 bases between them. This CDR3 has 13 amino acids. DNA of the CDR3: TGTGCCAGCAAACAGGGAAAGCTGTACGAGCAGTACTTC. Its protein is CASKQGKLYEQYF.

The rearrangement joins TRBV2 to TRBJ2-1, with D perhaps TRBD2 (6 bases). The CDR3 loop spans 17 amino acids. The V and J ends lost 3 bases and 4 bases respectively, with 19 bases between them. Germline V gives CDR1 SNHLY, CDR2 FYNNEI. CDR3 amino acids: CASSERKLMGLYNEQFF. CDR3 DNA: TGTGCCAGCAGTGAGAGAAAATTAATGGGACTGTACAATGAGCAGTTCTTC.

This clone turned up a few times. The V and J genes are TRBV7-3 and TRBJ1-1, with unresolved D. V gave up 1 base and J gave up 1 base, with 19 bases separating them. Germline values: CDR1 SGHTA, CDR2 FQGTGA. The CDR3 length is 18 residues. The CDR3 region has the DNA TGTGCCAGCAGCTTAATGCCAGGTGTTGGAGGGTCGAACACTGAAGCTTTCTTT. This translates into CASSLMPGVGGSNTEAFF.

The J gene is TRBJ2-7, the V gene TRBV7-2; TRBD2 matches 11 bases. V lost 5 bases to trimming and J lost 3 bases; unmatched junction nucleotides: 6. Germline V gene lookup returns CDR1 SGHTA and CDR2 FQGNSA. This CDR3 region has 15 residues. The CDR3 protein is CASSIQTSGVYEQYF. The CDR3, as DNA: TGTGCCAGCAGCATTCAGACTAGCGGGGTCTACGAGCAGTACTTC.

The genes are TRBV28 and TRBJ1-1; no firm D call. The germline V and J ends were trimmed by 10 bases and 5 bases, with 26 bases remaining between them. The CDR3 consists of 16 residues. The V gene's germline CDR1 is MDHEN and CDR2 SYDVKM. The CDR3 DNA reads TGTGCCATTATATCTAGGAGGGCCTCGGAGAGGACTGAAGCTTTCTTT. Translated, it gives CAIISRRASERTEAFF.

The chain links TRBV5-1 to TRBJ1-4; 8 bases match TRBD1. The CDR3 covers 14 residues. CDR1 is SGHRS and CDR2 is YFSETQ in the germline V gene. V was clipped by 4 bases and J by 8 bases; unmatched bases: 7. DNA of the CDR3: TGCGCCAGCAGCCTGCAGGGGGCTGGGGAAAAACTGTTTTTT. It encodes CASSLQGAGEKLFF. The full variable domain, completed using reference TRBV5-1 and TRBJ1-4, is KAGVTQTPRYLIKTRGQQVTLSCSPISGHRSVSWYQQTPGQGLQFLFEYFSETQRNKGNFPGRFSGRQFSNSRSEMNVSTLELGDSALYLCASSLQGAGEKLFFGSGTQLSVL.

The rearrangement uses TRBV5-4 and TRBJ1-4; 7 bases are a match to TRBD1. The CDR3 contains 14 residues. The V gene's germline CDR1 is SGHNT and CDR2 YYREEE (reference sequence). V was clipped by 3 bases and J by 6 bases; unmatched bases: 5. In nucleotides, the CDR3 is TGTGCCAGCAGCTCACAGGGGCCGGATGAAAAACTGTTTTTT. Its protein is CASSSQGPDEKLFF.

The chain links TRBV9 to TRBJ2-2, with no clear D. CDR1 and CDR2 from the germline V gene are SGDLS and YYNGEE. Trimming removed 3 bases at V and 4 bases at J, with 10 bases between. There are 14 residues in the CDR3. This CDR3 reads CASSADIFTGELFF. In DNA form, the CDR3 reads TGTGCCAGCAGCGCCGACATCTTCACCGGGGAGCTGTTTTTT.

This clone was counted a single time. V is TRBV18 and J is TRBJ1-2; 9 positions agree with TRBD1. Germline CDR1 and CDR2: KGHSH and LQKENI. With V trimmed by 2 bases and J by 2 bases, 9 bases remained unmatched. This CDR3 region has 17 residues. The CDR3 reads CASSPTTGGRSNYGYTF. The CDR3, as DNA: TGTGCCAGCTCACCAACTACAGGGGGCCGTTCCAACTATGGCTACACCTTC.